One and the same sample provided the 3 T cell receptor beta chains below, sequenced in a study of low-dose radiotherapy and immunotherapy resistance in tumors. cDNA synthesis used a TRAV/TRBV-specific primer set for both chains. TCR amplification ran 20 PCR cycles using constant-region and V-primer adapter primers. TCRdb called the reads again in MiXCR, with one record for every CDR3 protein. The sample has 30,000 to 45,000 distinct CDR3 sequences, around 21% seen once; the top ten hold about 9.2%. Sample time point: after trial treatment. Regarding treatment: LDRT plus nivolumab, ipilimumab, low-dose cyclophosphamide and aspirin (RACIN trial). The sample in question was PBMCs, obtained after low-dose radiotherapy plus immunotherapy. The receptors come from a female donor with ovarian cancer.

With respect to this clonotype: This likely came from a read error, as a far larger clone is one base away. The chain carries TRBV2 and TRBJ2-1, with D unclear. V was cut by 6 bases and J by 10 bases, with 19 bases left in between. Germline V lookup: CDR1 SNHLY, CDR2 FYNNEI. This CDR3 spans 14 amino acids. CDR3 sequence reads: CASRAWAEVYEQFF. DNA for the CDR3: TGTGCCAGCAGGGCCTGGGCAGAAGTCTACGAGCAGTTCTTC.

The chain combines TRBV3-1 with TRBJ2-5; TRBD2 matches at 12 bases. The CDR3 loop spans 13 amino acids. CDR1 is LGHDT, CDR2 YNNKEL, per germline (reference sequence). Germline trimming cut 1 base from V and 11 bases from J; bases unmatched to any gene: 2. Here the CDR3 DNA reads TGTGCCAGCAGCCAAGGACTAGCGGGAGCTCAGTACTTC. This translates into CASSQGLAGAQYF.

This clonotype showed up many times. This chain connects TRBV10-3 to TRBJ1-1; 8 bases align to TRBD1. Trimming took 6 bases from V and 4 from J; bases not matched to a gene: 10. Germline values: CDR1 ENHRY, CDR2 SYGVKD. This CDR3 is built from 15 residues. CDR3 region: CAISPGQGTSTEAFF. The CDR3 DNA follows: TGTGCCATCAGCCCCGGACAGGGTACGAGCACTGAAGCTTTCTTT.